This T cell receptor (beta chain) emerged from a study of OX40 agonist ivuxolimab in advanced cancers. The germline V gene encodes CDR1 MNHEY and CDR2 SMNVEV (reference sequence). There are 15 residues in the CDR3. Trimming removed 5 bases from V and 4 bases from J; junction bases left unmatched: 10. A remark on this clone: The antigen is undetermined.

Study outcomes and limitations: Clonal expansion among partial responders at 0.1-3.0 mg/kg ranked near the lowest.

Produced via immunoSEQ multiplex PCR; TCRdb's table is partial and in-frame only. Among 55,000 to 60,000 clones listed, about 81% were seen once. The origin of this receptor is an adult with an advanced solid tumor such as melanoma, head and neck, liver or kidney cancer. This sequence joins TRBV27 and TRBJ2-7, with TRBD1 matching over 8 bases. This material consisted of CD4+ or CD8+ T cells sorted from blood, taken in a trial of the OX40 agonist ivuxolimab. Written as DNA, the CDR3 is TGTGCCAGCAGTCCCCGACAGGGGATTTGGTACGAGCAGTACTTC. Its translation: CASSPRQGIWYEQYF.